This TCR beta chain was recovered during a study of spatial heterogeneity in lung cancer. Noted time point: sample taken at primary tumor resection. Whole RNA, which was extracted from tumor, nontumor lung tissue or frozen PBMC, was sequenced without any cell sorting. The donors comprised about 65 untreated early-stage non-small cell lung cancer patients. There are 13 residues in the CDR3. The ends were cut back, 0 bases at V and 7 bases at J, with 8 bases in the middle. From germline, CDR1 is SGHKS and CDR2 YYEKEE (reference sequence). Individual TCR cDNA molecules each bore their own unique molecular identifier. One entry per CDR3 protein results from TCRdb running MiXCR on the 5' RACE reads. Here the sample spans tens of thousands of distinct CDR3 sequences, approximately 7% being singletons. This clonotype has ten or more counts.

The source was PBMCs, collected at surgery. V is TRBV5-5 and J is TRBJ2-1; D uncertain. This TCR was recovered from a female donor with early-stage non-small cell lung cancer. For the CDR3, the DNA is TGTGCCAGCAGCTTGGTTGTCCAAAATGAGCAGTTCTTC. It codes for CASSLVVQNEQFF.